The 13 T cell receptor beta chains below all came from one sample that was sequenced in a study of read filtering for tumor transcriptome and immune sequencing. The library was built from roughly 400 ng RNA with molecular barcoded adaptors for alpha/delta and beta/gamma chains. MiXCR, run by TCRdb on the reads, gives a single entry per CDR3 protein. The sample includes 40,000 to 55,000 distinct CDR3 sequences, approximately 18% of them seen just once. Sequencing was done on a sample of a population of CD138-negative cells sorted from bone marrow. The receptors shown here come from a donor aged 40 or older with multiple myeloma.

Note on this clonotype: A much larger clone sits a single nucleotide away, making a read error possible. The V and J genes are TRBV20-1 and TRBJ2-7; 7 nucleotides align to TRBD2. CDR3 length: 14 residues. The germline V gene encodes CDR1 DFQATT and CDR2 SNEGSKA (reference sequence). DNA of the CDR3: TGCAGTACTAGAGATCGCGGGAGTCCCTACGAGCAGTACTTC. Residues: CSTRDRGSPYEQYF.

This clonotype was detected many times. As DNA, the CDR3 is TGCAGCGTTGAACGGGGGAGAACGAACACTGAAGCTTTCTTT. Protein sequence: CSVERGRTNTEAFF. V is TRBV29-1 and J is TRBJ1-1; TRBD1 might be the D (5 bases). Germline V gene sequence: CDR1 SQVTM, CDR2 ANQGSEA. The CDR3 is made up of 14 amino acids. Between the trimmed V and J ends, which lost 2 bases and 1 base, there was a span of 11 bases.

The table lists this clonotype with many counts. V and J are TRBV28 and TRBJ2-7; D is unresolved. Germline V lookup: CDR1 MDHEN, CDR2 SYDVKM. Trimming stripped 3 bases from V and 5 bases from J, with 5 bases between. The CDR3 has 11 amino acids. CDR3 coding DNA: TGTGCCAGCAGTTTCCGGGACGAGCAGTACTTC. Amino acid sequence: CASSFRDEQYF.

This clonotype is a singleton in its sample. A read error may account for a junction end that differs from germline. The gene calls are TRBV11-2 and TRBJ2-7; D is unresolved. CDR3 size: 17 residues. Germline V lookup: CDR1 SGHAT, CDR2 FQNNGV. CDR3 sequence reads: CASSLSRDLVSSYERYF. The CDR3 DNA reads as TGTGCCAGCAGCCTAAGTCGAGATCTGGTCTCATCCTACGAGCGGTACTTC.

As concerns this clonotype: This may stem from a read error, because a much larger clone lies one nucleotide away. V is TRBV9 and J is TRBJ2-3, with D possibly being TRBD1 (5 bases). Germline lookup yields CDR1 SGDLS and CDR2 YYNGEE. This CDR3 region has 13 residues. CDR3 nucleotides: TGTGCCAGCAGCGGGGGATACACAGGTACGCAGTATTTT. Its protein is CASSGGYTGTQYF.

In its sample, this clonotype was seen a few times. The chain couples TRBV27 to TRBJ2-7; 9 nucleotides line up with TRBD2. This CDR3 contains 15 residues. The germline V gene has CDR1 MNHEY and CDR2 SMNVEV (reference sequence). Unmatched junction bases numbered 9, after V lost 2 bases and J lost 7 bases. The CDR3 spells CASSLPSGRKSEQYF. The CDR3 DNA follows: TGTGCCAGCAGTTTACCCAGCGGGAGGAAAAGTGAGCAGTACTTC.

This chain links TRBV29-1 with TRBJ1-1; 7 bases are shared with TRBD1. V gave up 6 bases and J gave up 1 base; unmatched junction bases: 20. This CDR3 is 18 amino acids long. Germline loops: CDR1 SQVTM, CDR2 ANQGSEA. The CDR3 bases are TGCAGCGTAAAAGGTAGGGGGCAGGTCAAGGGTGGGAACACTGAAGCTTTCTTT. Translation: CSVKGRGQVKGGNTEAFF.

Note on this clonotype: A single base separates this from a much larger clone, so it may be a read error. The rearrangement uses TRBV5-5 and TRBJ2-1, with 8 nucleotides matching TRBD2. V trimming: 4 bases; J trimming: 1 base; junction bases outside the gene matches: 7. Germline CDR1 SGHKS, CDR2 YYEKEE (reference sequence). The CDR3 contains 16 residues. CDR3 DNA: TGTGCCAGCAGCCTTTGGGTAGCGGGATCCTACAATGAGCAGTTCTTC. Translated, it gives CASSLWVAGSYNEQFF.

This clonotype was counted between two and nine times. A read error likely explains this, since a far larger clone differs by one base. V usage is TRBV12-3 or TRBV12-4 and J usage is TRBJ2-1; 9 bases agree with TRBD2. Trimming removed 6 bases from V and 4 bases from J; junction bases left unmatched: 4. The CDR3 spans 14 residues. The CDR3 DNA reads as TGTGCCAGCAGGCTAGCGGGAAGGTACAATGAGCAGTTCTTC. This gives the protein CASRLAGRYNEQFF.

This clonotype was seen at least ten times. The genes are TRBV12-3 or TRBV12-4 and TRBJ1-5; 9 bases are a match to TRBD1. This CDR3 comprises 14 residues. The ends lost 6 bases at V and 7 bases at J; junction bases unmatched: 7. The CDR3 here is CASRWGQGGQPQHF. The DNA for the CDR3 is TGTGCCAGCAGGTGGGGACAGGGCGGACAGCCCCAGCATTTT.

The gene calls are TRBV4-1 and TRBJ1-1; a weak D match, TRBD1 (5 bases). This CDR3 region has 16 residues. The germline V gene has CDR1 MGHRA and CDR2 YSYEKL. V lost 3 bases and J lost 0, with 14 bases in between. This CDR3 is CASSHQWPGLNTEAFF. The DNA of the CDR3 is TGCGCCAGCAGCCACCAATGGCCGGGGCTGAACACTGAAGCTTTCTTT.

In the case of this clonotype: Being one base from a much bigger clone, this may be a read error. The genes are TRBV5-1 and TRBJ1-4; maybe TRBD1 (5 bases). V dropped 3 bases and J dropped 7 bases, with 13 bases sitting between them. CDR3 length: 14 residues. Germline lookup yields CDR1 SGHRS and CDR2 YFSETQ. CDR3 in DNA: TGCGCCAGCAGCTCGTCCAGGGTGGGTGAAAAACTGTTTTTT. Its translation is CASSSSRVGEKLFF. The full variable domain, its missing parts supplied by reference TRBV5-1 and TRBJ1-4, is KAGVTQTPRYLIKTRGQQVTLSCSPISGHRSVSWYQQTPGQGLQFLFEYFSETQRNKGNFPGRFSGRQFSNSRSEMNVSTLELGDSALYLCASSSSRVGEKLFFGSGTQLSVL.

This clonotype occurred many times. The V and J genes are TRBV29-1 and TRBJ1-1; D possibly corresponds to TRBD1 (5 bases). Trimming pared 5 bases from V and 5 bases from J, leaving 9 bases between. The germline V gene encodes CDR1 SQVTM and CDR2 ANQGSEA. This CDR3 contains 11 residues. The CDR3 coding sequence is TGCAGCGTTCACCGGGGGACTGAAGCTTTCTTT. It yields the protein CSVHRGTEAFF.